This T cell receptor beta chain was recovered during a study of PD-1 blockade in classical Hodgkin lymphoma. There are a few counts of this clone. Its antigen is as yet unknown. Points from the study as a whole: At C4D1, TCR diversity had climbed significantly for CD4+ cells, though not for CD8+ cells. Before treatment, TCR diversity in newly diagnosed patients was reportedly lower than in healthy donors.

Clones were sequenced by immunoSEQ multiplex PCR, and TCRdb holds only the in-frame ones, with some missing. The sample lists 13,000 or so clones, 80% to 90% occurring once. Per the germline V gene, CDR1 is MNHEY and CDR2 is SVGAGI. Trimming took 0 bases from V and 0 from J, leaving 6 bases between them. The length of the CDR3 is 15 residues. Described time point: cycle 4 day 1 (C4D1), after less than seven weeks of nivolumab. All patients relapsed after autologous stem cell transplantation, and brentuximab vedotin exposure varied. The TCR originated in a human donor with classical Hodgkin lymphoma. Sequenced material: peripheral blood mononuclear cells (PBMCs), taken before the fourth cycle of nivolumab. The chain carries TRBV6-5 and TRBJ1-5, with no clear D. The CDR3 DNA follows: TGTGCCAGCAGTTACTCGCGTGATAGCAATCAGCCCCAGCATTTT. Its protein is CASSYSRDSNQPQHF.